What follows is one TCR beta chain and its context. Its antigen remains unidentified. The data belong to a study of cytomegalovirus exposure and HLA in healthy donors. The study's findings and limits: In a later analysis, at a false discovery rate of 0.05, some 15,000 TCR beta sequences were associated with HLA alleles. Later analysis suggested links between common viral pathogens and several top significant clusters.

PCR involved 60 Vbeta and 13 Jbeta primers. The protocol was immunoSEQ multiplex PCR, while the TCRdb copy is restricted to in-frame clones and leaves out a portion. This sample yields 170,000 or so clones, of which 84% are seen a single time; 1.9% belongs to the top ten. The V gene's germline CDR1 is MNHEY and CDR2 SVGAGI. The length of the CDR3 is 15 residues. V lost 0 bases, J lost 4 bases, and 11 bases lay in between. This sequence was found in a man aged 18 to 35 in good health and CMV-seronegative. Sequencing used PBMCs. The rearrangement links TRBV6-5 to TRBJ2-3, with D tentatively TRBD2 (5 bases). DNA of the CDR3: TGTGCCAGCAGTTACTCGAGGCTAGCCGCAGATACGCAGTATTTT. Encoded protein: CASSYSRLAADTQYF.